The 30 T cell receptor beta chains listed next were all sequenced from one sample in a study of control samples from healthy donors and cancer patients. The data were produced by immunoSEQ multiplex PCR, yet TCRdb's version contains in-frame clones alone and is incomplete. The sample shows about 170,000 clones, around 95% of them seen only once. Material for sequencing was blood. The source is a woman aged 55-69 years in good health.

This rearrangement joins TRBV27 to TRBJ1-2; TRBD1 matches at 7 bases. The CDR3 covers 15 residues. The J segment lost 4 bases and the V segment lost 6 bases, leaving 11 bases of the junction unmatched. Germline CDR1 reads MNHEY; CDR2 reads SMNVEV (reference sequence). The CDR3 protein is CASSTGQPTVYGYTF. CDR3 bases: TGTGCCAGCAGCACGGGACAGCCCACAGTCTATGGCTACACCTTC.

The chain recombines TRBV19 with TRBJ1-2; perhaps TRBD1 as D (6 bases). V lost 5 bases, J lost 9 bases, and 19 bases lay in between. Per germline, CDR1 LNHDA and CDR2 SQIVND (reference sequence). The CDR3 contains 14 residues. The CDR3 sequence: CASSYLQGPASYTF. The CDR3 region has the DNA TGTGCCAGTAGTTATCTACAGGGCCCAGCTAGCTACACCTTC.

The genes are TRBV5-1 and TRBJ2-3; D might be TRBD1 or TRBD2, each matching 6 bases. Germline-derived CDR1 and CDR2 are SGHRS and YFSETQ. The CDR3 is 15 amino acids. Between the trimmed V and J ends, which lost 2 bases and 0 bases, there was a span of 10 bases. This chain's CDR3 is CASSLKGGSTDTQYF. CDR3 in DNA: TGCGCCAGCAGCTTAAAGGGGGGCAGCACAGATACGCAGTATTTT.

The gene calls are TRBV5-1 and TRBJ1-2; D is perhaps TRBD1 (6 bases). The CDR3 is 14 residues long. Germline assignment: CDR1 SGHRS and CDR2 YFSETQ. Deletions cut 0 bases from V and 2 bases from J, with 8 bases between. The CDR3 loop is CASSLVTGNYGYTF. Written as DNA, the CDR3 is TGCGCCAGCAGCTTGGTAACAGGGAACTATGGCTACACCTTC.

This CDR3 is CASSPQDRGDTQYF. The CDR3 DNA reads TGTGCCAGCTCACCGCAAGACAGGGGAGATACGCAGTATTTT. The V and J genes are TRBV18 and TRBJ2-3; 8 bases align to TRBD1. Germline CDR1 KGHSH, CDR2 LQKENI. J lost 5 bases, V lost 3 bases, and 4 bases had no gene match. The CDR3 runs 14 residues. The full variable domain, in which reference TRBV18 and TRBJ2-3 provide the parts outside the CDR3, is NAGVMQNPRHLVRRRGQEARLRCSPMKGHSHVYWYRQLPEEGLKFMVYLQKENIIDESGMPKERFSAEFPKEGPSILRIQQVVRGDSAAYFCASSPQDRGDTQYFGPGTRLTVL.

This clone has ten or more counts. The gene calls are TRBV6-1 and TRBJ1-5; 7 nucleotides line up with TRBD1. V lost 2 bases to trimming and J lost 4 bases; unmatched junction nucleotides: 5. The length of the CDR3 is 15 residues. The germline V gene has CDR1 MNHNS and CDR2 SASEGT. The CDR3: CASSEFQGGNQPQHF. In nucleotides, the CDR3 is TGTGCCAGCAGTGAATTCCAGGGGGGGAATCAGCCCCAGCATTTT.

This chain links TRBV6-5 with TRBJ1-6, with 9 bases fitting TRBD1. The CDR3 consists of 14 residues. V shed 6 bases and J 11 bases; nucleotides not matched to a gene: 8. Germline assignment: CDR1 MNHEY and CDR2 SVGAGI. The CDR3 sequence: CASRPGTGLTPLHF. DNA of the CDR3: TGTGCCAGCAGACCCGGGACAGGGCTAACACCCCTCCACTTT.

The V gene is TRBV19, the J gene TRBJ2-5, with D tentatively TRBD1 or TRBD2 (5 bases each). Trimming shortened V by 3 bases and J by 1 base, and 15 bases separated the two germline ends. CDR1 and CDR2 from the germline V gene are LNHDA and SQIVND (reference sequence). The CDR3 spans 16 residues. The CDR3 coding sequence is TGTGCCAGTAGTATGGCCCAGGGCGGAGGCCAAGAGACCCAGTACTTC. Encoded protein: CASSMAQGGGQETQYF.

The chain joins TRBV9 to TRBJ1-5; 10 bases align to TRBD1. Germline loops: CDR1 SGDLS, CDR2 YYNGEE. The V gene end was trimmed by 0 bases and the J gene end by 7 bases; junction bases not matched to a gene: 4. CDR3 size: 15 residues. The CDR3 loop reads CASSVGTGGGQPQHF. The CDR3 region has the DNA TGTGCCAGCAGCGTAGGGACAGGGGGAGGACAGCCCCAGCATTTT.

Details on this clone: The junction and the germline gene differ at one end; a read error may be behind it. The same CDR3 arises from other DNA sequences in this sample as well. This chain uses TRBV7-9 with TRBJ2-7; a possible D gene is TRBD2 (5 bases). CDR1 SEHNR and CDR2 FQNEAQ come from the germline V gene (reference sequence). CDR3 length: 13 residues. The CDR3 DNA sequence: TGTGCCAGCAGCTTAGTGTCCGACTACGAGCTGTACTTC. This gives the protein CASSLVSDYELYF.

The chain employs TRBV6-1 and TRBJ1-1, with TRBD1 matching over 8 bases. CDR1 and CDR2 from the germline V gene are MNHNS and SASEGT. The length of the CDR3 is 14 residues. V was clipped by 3 bases and J by 9 bases; unmatched bases: 9. The CDR3 sequence: CASSDRTGTMKAFF. In nucleotides, the CDR3 is TGTGCCAGCAGTGATCGGACAGGGACCATGAAAGCTTTCTTT.

The chain is built from TRBV5-1 and TRBJ1-6; D ambiguous. The CDR3 has 16 amino acids. Germline V gene data show CDR1 as SGHRS and CDR2 as YFSETQ. Deletions cut 3 bases from V and 3 bases from J, with 13 bases between. The DNA for the CDR3 is TGCGCCAGCAGCTCTAACTCGGGTTACTATAATTCACCCCTCCACTTT. This gives the protein CASSSNSGYYNSPLHF.

The chain couples TRBV23-1 to TRBJ1-6, with a tentative D call TRBD1 (6 bases). TRBV23-1 is placed among ORFs of uncertain function. V gave up 10 bases and J gave up 7 bases, with 14 bases separating them. The CDR3 has 13 residues. The CDR3 region is CAIQGRGNSPLHF. The CDR3 DNA sequence: TGCGCCATACAGGGTAGGGGGAATTCACCCCTCCACTTT.

The J gene is TRBJ2-1, the V gene TRBV10-3; perhaps TRBD2 as D (6 bases). The CDR3 extends over 12 amino acids. Germline V gene data show CDR1 as ENHRY and CDR2 as SYGVKD. With 9 bases removed from V and 3 bases from J, the gap between germline ends came to 9 bases. In DNA form, the CDR3 reads TGTGCCATACGGGGGAACTACAATGAGCAGTTCTTC. It translates to CAIRGNYNEQFF.

In DNA, the CDR3 is TGCAGCGTGCACTTGGGAAGGGGTCAGCCCCAGCATTTT. Its protein is CSVHLGRGQPQHF. The genes are TRBV29-1 and TRBJ1-5, with D tentatively TRBD1 (5 bases). Trimming shortened V by 6 bases and J by 6 bases, and 15 bases separated the two germline ends. The CDR3 totals 13 residues. Germline CDR1 and CDR2: SQVTM and ANQGSEA. Drawing the rest from reference TRBV29-1 and TRBJ1-5, the complete variable domain is SAVISQKPSRDICQRGTSLTIQCQVDSQVTMMFWYRQQPGQSLTLIATANQGSEATYESGFVIDKFPISRPNLTFSTLTVSNMSPEDSSIYLCSVHLGRGQPQHFGDGTRLSIL.

The rearrangement joins TRBV27 to TRBJ2-7; 9 nucleotides align to TRBD2. The CDR3 is made up of 14 amino acids. V lost 5 bases to trimming and J lost 2 bases; unmatched junction nucleotides: 4. The germline CDR1 and CDR2 sequences are MNHEY and SMNVEV (reference sequence). The CDR3 coding sequence is TGTGCCAGCAGTACTCTAGCGGGGACCTACGAGCAGTACTTC. This sequence encodes CASSTLAGTYEQYF.

This sequence joins TRBV20-1 and TRBJ1-6; the D is unclear. The germline V gene has CDR1 DFQATT and CDR2 SNEGSKA (reference sequence). The germline V and J ends were trimmed by 4 bases and 5 bases, with 3 bases remaining between them. The CDR3 is made up of 11 amino acids. This CDR3 is CSATNNSPLHF. Written as DNA, the CDR3 is TGCAGTGCTACTAATAATTCACCCCTCCACTTT.

This chain uses TRBV5-1 with TRBJ2-3; TRBD2 matches at 8 bases. Germline CDR1 SGHRS, CDR2 YFSETQ. This CDR3 is 15 amino acids long. After removal of 7 bases from V and 5 bases from J, the junction contained 12 bases not matched to a gene. CDR3 in amino acids: CASGPGGTRGDTQYF. In nucleotides, the CDR3 is TGCGCCAGCGGACCTGGCGGGACTAGAGGAGATACGCAGTATTTT.

This rearrangement joins TRBV5-6 to TRBJ1-6, with D possibly matching TRBD1 (5 bases). This CDR3 has 14 residues. The germline CDR1 and CDR2 sequences are SGHDT and YYEEEE. With 4 bases removed from V and 13 bases from J, the gap between germline ends came to 18 bases. The CDR3 loop reads CASSLVGAPSPLHF. The CDR3 coding sequence is TGTGCCAGCAGCCTCGTCGGGGCCCCCAGTCCCCTCCACTTT.

The rearrangement joins TRBV4-1 to TRBJ1-4, with TRBD1 matching 8 bases. There are 18 residues in the CDR3. In germline, CDR1 is MGHRA, CDR2 YSYEKL. J lost 10 bases, V lost 0 bases, and 16 bases had no gene match. This CDR3 is CASSQEAYQGARTGKLFF. In DNA, the CDR3 is TGCGCCAGCAGCCAAGAAGCATATCAGGGGGCGCGTACCGGAAAACTGTTTTTT.

This chain joins TRBV9 and TRBJ1-2; 7 positions agree with TRBD1. With 4 bases clipped from V and 4 bases from J, the junction kept 7 bases outside the gene matches. This CDR3 has 14 residues. Germline-derived CDR1 and CDR2 are SGDLS and YYNGEE. CDR3 sequence reads: CASSQLGDSYGYTF. DNA of the CDR3: TGTGCCAGCAGCCAACTAGGGGACAGCTATGGCTACACCTTC.

DNA of the CDR3: TGTGCCAGCAGCCAAGGGTCACAGACTCTATACAATGAGCAGTTCTTC. It is translated as CASSQGSQTLYNEQFF. The chain uses TRBV14 and TRBJ2-1; no clear D gene. V lost 1 base and J 4 bases, leaving 14 bases between the germline ends. The germline V gene has CDR1 SGHDN and CDR2 FVKESK. CDR3 size: 16 residues. The whole variable domain, remainder taken from reference TRBV14 and TRBJ2-1, is EAGVTQFPSHSVIEKGQTVTLRCDPISGHDNLYWYRRVMGKEIKFLLHFVKESKQDESGMPNNRFLAERTGGTYSTLKVQPAELEDSGVYFCASSQGSQTLYNEQFFGPGTRLTVL.

The chain is built from TRBV4-1 and TRBJ2-7; D possibly matches TRBD1 or TRBD2 (5 bases each). This CDR3 is 19 amino acids long. With 5 bases removed from V and 2 bases from J, the gap between germline ends came to 28 bases. Germline CDR1 and CDR2: MGHRA and YSYEKL. CDR3 in DNA: TGCGCCAGCAGCAAGACCCCCCCCCGGGGCGGGCTTTCCACCTACGAGCAGTACTTC. Its translation is CASSKTPPRGGLSTYEQYF.

This chain joins TRBV2 and TRBJ2-5; TRBD1 matches at 7 bases. Germline values: CDR1 SNHLY, CDR2 FYNNEI. The CDR3 runs 14 residues. The ends lost 4 bases at V and 1 base at J; junction bases unmatched: 3. CDR3 DNA sequence: TGTGCCAGCAGTGTGGGGACAGTCCAAGAGACCCAGTACTTC. Translating it yields CASSVGTVQETQYF. The full variable domain, with the rest looked up from reference TRBV2 and TRBJ2-5, is EPEVTQTPSHQVTQMGQEVILRCVPISNHLYFYWYRQILGQKVEFLVSFYNNEISEKSEIFDDQFSVERPDGSNFTLKIRSTKLEDSAMYFCASSVGTVQETQYFGPGTRLLVL.

The gene calls are TRBV7-9 and TRBJ2-7, with 10 bases lining up with TRBD1. The length of the CDR3 is 14 residues. Germline CDR1 SEHNR, CDR2 FQNEAQ (reference sequence). Germline trimming cut 5 bases from V and 3 bases from J; bases unmatched to any gene: 4. CDR3 loop: CASSQGQGNYEQYF. The CDR3 DNA reads TGTGCCAGCAGCCAGGGACAGGGGAACTACGAGCAGTACTTC.

For the CDR3, the DNA is TGTGCCTGGAGCGCGGGTAACTATGGCTACACCTTC. Amino acids: CAWSAGNYGYTF. The chain carries TRBV30 and TRBJ1-2; D not resolved. The germline V and J ends were trimmed by 3 bases and 1 base, with 6 bases remaining between them. This CDR3 contains 12 residues. CDR1 and CDR2 from the germline V gene are GTSNPN and SVGIG (reference sequence). Full variable domain (outside the CDR3, taken from reference TRBV30 and TRBJ1-2): SQTIHQWPATLVQPVGSPLSLECTVEGTSNPNLYWYRQAAGRGLQLLFYSVGIGQISSEVPQNLSASRPQDRQFILSSKKLLLSDSGFYLCAWSAGNYGYTFGSGTRLTVV.

This clone appeared a single time. J is TRBJ1-1 and V is TRBV7-2, with unresolved D. Germline loops: CDR1 SGHTA, CDR2 FQGNSA. The CDR3 runs 15 residues. V dropped 5 bases and J dropped 4 bases, with 17 bases sitting between them. CDR3 in amino acids: CASSTLGPEATEAFF. CDR3 in DNA: TGTGCCAGCAGCACTTTGGGCCCGGAGGCCACTGAAGCTTTCTTT.

The chain recombines TRBV7-8 with TRBJ1-6, with unresolved D. CDR1 and CDR2 (germline): SGHVS, FQNEAQ. This CDR3 region has 18 residues. V was shortened by 5 bases and J by 0 bases, with 17 bases between the two germline ends. CDR3 nucleotides: TGTGCCAGCAGCACGAGGGCCCTACTAAGCTCCTATAATTCACCCCTCCACTTT. It encodes CASSTRALLSSYNSPLHF.

This chain joins TRBV6-2 or TRBV6-3 and TRBJ1-6; D ambiguous. The CDR3 runs 15 residues. CDR1 is MNHEY and CDR2 is SVGEGT in the germline V gene. V was trimmed by 2 bases and J by 7 bases, leaving 12 bases between them. CDR3 in amino acids: CASSYGQAGNSPLHF. Here the CDR3 DNA reads TGTGCCAGCAGTTACGGGCAGGCCGGGAATTCACCCCTCCACTTT.

The chain couples TRBV7-2 to TRBJ1-5; TRBD1 is a possible D gene (6 bases). V lost 1 base and J lost 2, with 9 bases in between. CDR1 SGHTA and CDR2 FQGNSA come from the germline V gene. There are 15 residues in the CDR3. As DNA, the CDR3 is TGTGCCAGCAGCTTAGTTTCAGGGGGCAATCAGCCCCAGCATTTT. It translates to CASSLVSGGNQPQHF.